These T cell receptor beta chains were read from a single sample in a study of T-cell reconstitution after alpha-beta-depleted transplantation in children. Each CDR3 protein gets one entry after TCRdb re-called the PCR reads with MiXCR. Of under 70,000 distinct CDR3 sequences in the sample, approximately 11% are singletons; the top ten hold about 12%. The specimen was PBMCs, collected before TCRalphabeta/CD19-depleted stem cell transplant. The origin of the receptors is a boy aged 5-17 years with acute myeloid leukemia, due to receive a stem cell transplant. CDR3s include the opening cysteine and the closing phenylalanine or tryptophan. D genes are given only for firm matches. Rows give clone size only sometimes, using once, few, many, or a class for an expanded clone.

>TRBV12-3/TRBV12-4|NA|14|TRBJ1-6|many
CASSSPGLSSPLHF
TGTGCCAGCAGTTCGCCCGGTCTGAGCTCACCCCTCCACTTT
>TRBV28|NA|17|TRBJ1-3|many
CASSLTDSTLSGNTIYF
TGTGCCAGCAGTTTGACCGACAGTACTCTCTCAGGAAACACCATATATTTT
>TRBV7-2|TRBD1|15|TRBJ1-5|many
CASSSWTGGNQPQHF
TGTGCCAGCAGCTCCTGGACAGGGGGCAATCAGCCCCAGCATTTT
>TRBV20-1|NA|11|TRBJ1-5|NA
CSAEGNQPQHF
TGCAGTGCTGAAGGCAATCAGCCCCAGCATTTT
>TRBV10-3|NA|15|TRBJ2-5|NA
CAIRRDRWNEETQYF
TGTGCCATCAGGCGGGACAGATGGAATGAAGAGACCCAGTACTTC
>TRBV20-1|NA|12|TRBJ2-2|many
CSGGGLGGELFF
TGCAGTGGGGGGGGGCTCGGCGGGGAGCTGTTTTTT
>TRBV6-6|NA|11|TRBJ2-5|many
CASSYMETQYF
TGTGCCAGCAGTTACATGGAGACCCAGTACTTC
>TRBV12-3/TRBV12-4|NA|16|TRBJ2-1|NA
CASISLSGADYNEQFF
TGTGCCAGCATCTCTTTGTCGGGGGCCGACTACAATGAGCAGTTCTTC
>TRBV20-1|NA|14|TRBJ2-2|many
CSAKRPGDTGELFF
TGCAGTGCCAAGAGGCCCGGGGACACCGGGGAGCTGTTTTTT
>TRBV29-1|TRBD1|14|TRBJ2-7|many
CSVVKTGASYEQYF
TGCAGCGTTGTTAAGACAGGGGCAAGCTACGAGCAGTACTTC
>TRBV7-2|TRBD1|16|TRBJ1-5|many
CASSWRTGEFNQPQHF
TGTGCCAGCAGCTGGCGGACAGGGGAATTTAATCAGCCCCAGCATTTT
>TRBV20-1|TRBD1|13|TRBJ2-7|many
CSANRDRAYEQYF
TGCAGTGCTAACCGGGACAGAGCTTACGAGCAGTACTTC
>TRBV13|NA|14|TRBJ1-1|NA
CASSLVNTASEAFF
TGTGCCAGCAGCTTAGTAAATACGGCTTCTGAAGCTTTCTTT
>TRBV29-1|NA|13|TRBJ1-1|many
CSVVRGLNTEAFF
TGCAGCGTTGTCAGGGGTTTGAACACTGAAGCTTTCTTT
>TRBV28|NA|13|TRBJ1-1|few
CASSTPQNTEAFF
TGTGCCAGCAGCACCCCCCAGAACACTGAAGCTTTCTTT
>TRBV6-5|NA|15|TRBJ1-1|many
CASSYSRMRNTEAFF
TGTGCCAGCAGTTACTCCCGGATGCGAAACACTGAAGCTTTCTTT
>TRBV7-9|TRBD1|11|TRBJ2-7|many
CASGQAYEQYF
TGTGCCAGCGGACAGGCCTACGAGCAGTACTTC
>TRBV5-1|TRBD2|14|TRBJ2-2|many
CASSRSGGSGELFF
TGCGCCAGCAGCCGTAGCGGGGGTTCCGGGGAGCTGTTTTTT
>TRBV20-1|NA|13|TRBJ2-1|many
CSALHYYYNDQFF
TGCAGTGCTCTCCACTACTACTACAATGATCAGTTCTTC
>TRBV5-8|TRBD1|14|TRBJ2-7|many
CASSWQGQGYEQYF
TGTGCCAGCAGCTGGCAGGGACAGGGCTACGAGCAGTACTTC
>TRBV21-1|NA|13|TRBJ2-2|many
CASREWRGGELFF
TGTGCCAGCAGAGAGTGGAGGGGCGGGGAGCTGTTTTTT
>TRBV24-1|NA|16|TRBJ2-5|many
CATSDIARGRPETQYF
TGTGCCACCAGTGATATCGCCCGGGGGCGGCCAGAGACCCAGTACTTC
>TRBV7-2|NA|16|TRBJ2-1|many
CASSLLGGLPYNEQFF
TGTGCCAGCAGCTTACTGGGCGGGCTTCCCTACAATGAGCAGTTCTTC
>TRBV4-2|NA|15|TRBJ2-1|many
CASSQVKGTYNEQFF
TGTGCCAGCAGCCAAGTAAAGGGTACCTACAATGAGCAGTTCTTC